These T cell receptor beta chains were read from a single sample in a study of blood T cell repertoires in COVID-19. Repertoires were generated with immunoSEQ multiplex PCR, while TCRdb's copy carries only in-frame clones and drops some. The data show roughly 250,000 clones, over 80% seen once. The sequenced material came from peripheral blood. These receptors all come from a woman in her thirties or forties with acute or convalescent COVID-19. Each CDR3 is given with its conserved first and last residue. The D gene is left open where the match is weak. Rows give clone size only sometimes, using once, few, many, or a class for an expanded clone.

J gene,V gene,D gene,clone size,CDR3 DNA,CDR3 protein
TRBJ2-3,TRBV9,.,.,TGTGCCAGCACCAGAAATAGCGGCTCCACAGATACGCAGTATTTT,CASTRNSGSTDTQYF
TRBJ1-2,TRBV12-3/TRBV12-4,.,.,TGTGCCACCCCGCCGGGGGGGGGCAATGGCTACACCTTC,CATPPGGGNGYTF
TRBJ2-6,TRBV7-2,.,few,TGTGCCAGCAGCTTAGCTAACCCTCTAAGCTCTGGGGCCAACGTCCTGACTTTC,CASSLANPLSSGANVLTF
TRBJ2-6,TRBV2,.,.,TGTGCCAGCAGGGTCTTAATATGGGGAGCCGGGGCCAACGTCCTGACTTTC,CASRVLIWGAGANVLTF
TRBJ2-3,TRBV9,TRBD2,.,TGTGCCAGCAGCTTCGCGGTGCTAGCGGGGACGGATACGCAGTATTTT,CASSFAVLAGTDTQYF
TRBJ1-1,TRBV19,TRBD1,.,TGTGCCAGTAGTATTGGGACAGGGGGCGCGACTGAAGCTTTCTTT,CASSIGTGGATEAFF
TRBJ2-5,TRBV9,.,.,TGTGCCAGCAGCCAAACAGGGATTGGGCAAGAGACCCAGTACTTC,CASSQTGIGQETQYF
TRBJ1-2,TRBV3-1/TRBV3-2,TRBD1,few,TGTGCCAGCAGCCAAATCTCCGGGACAGGCTATGGCTACACCTTC,CASSQISGTGYGYTF
TRBJ2-2,TRBV6-5,.,.,TGTGCCAGCAGTTACTCATCTGAGGGCCCCACCGGGGAGCTGTTTTTT,CASSYSSEGPTGELFF
TRBJ2-3,TRBV7-3,TRBD2,.,TGTGCCAGCAGCCGAACACCGGGGGGGCCCACAGATACGCAGTATTTT,CASSRTPGGPTDTQYF
TRBJ1-2,TRBV7-9,TRBD1,.,TGTGCCAGCAGCCTTGACAGGGAATGGGGGGGCTACACCTTC,CASSLDREWGGYTF